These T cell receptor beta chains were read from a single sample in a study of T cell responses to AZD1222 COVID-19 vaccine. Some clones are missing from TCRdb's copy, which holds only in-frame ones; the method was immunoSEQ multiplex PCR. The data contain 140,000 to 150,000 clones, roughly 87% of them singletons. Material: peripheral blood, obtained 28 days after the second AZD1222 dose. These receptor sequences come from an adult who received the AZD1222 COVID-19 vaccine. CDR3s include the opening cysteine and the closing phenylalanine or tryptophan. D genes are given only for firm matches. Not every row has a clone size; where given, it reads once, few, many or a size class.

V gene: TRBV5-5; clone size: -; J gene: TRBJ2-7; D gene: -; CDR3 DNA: TGTGCCAGCAGCTTGGTTTTCGTAGGGGTCTCCTACGAGCAGTACTTC; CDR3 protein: CASSLVFVGVSYEQYF
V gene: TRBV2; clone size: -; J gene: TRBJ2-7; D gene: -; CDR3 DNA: TGTGCCAGCGATCACCGGGAAGCAGAGCAGTACTTC; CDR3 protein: CASDHREAEQYF
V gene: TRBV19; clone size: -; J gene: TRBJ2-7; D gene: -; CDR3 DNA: TGTGCCAGTAGTACAGACCCCTACGAGCAGTACTTC; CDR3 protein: CASSTDPYEQYF
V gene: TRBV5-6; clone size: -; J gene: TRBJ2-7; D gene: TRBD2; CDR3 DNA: TGTGCCAGCAGCCCAGGGACTAGCGGTAAGAGCTCCTACGAGCAGTACTTC; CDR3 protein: CASSPGTSGKSSYEQYF
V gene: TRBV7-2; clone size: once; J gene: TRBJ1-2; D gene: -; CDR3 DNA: TGTGCCAGCAGCTTATCCGGACAGCAAAATGGCTACACCTTC; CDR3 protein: CASSLSGQQNGYTF
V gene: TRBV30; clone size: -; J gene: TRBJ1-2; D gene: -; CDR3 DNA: TGTGCCTGGAGTCGGCCGGGTGGCTACACCTTC; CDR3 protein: CAWSRPGGYTF
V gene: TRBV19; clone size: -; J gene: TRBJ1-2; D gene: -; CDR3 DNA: TGTGCCAGTAGTAAGACATACGTGCAGGCTTACGGTGGCTACACCTTC; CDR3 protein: CASSKTYVQAYGGYTF
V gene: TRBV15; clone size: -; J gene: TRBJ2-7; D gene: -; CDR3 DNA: TGTGCCACCGGACTCCGGGTGGATGAGCAGTACTTC; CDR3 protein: CATGLRVDEQYF
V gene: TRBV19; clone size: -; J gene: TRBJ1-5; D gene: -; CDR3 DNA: TGTGCCAGTAGTATATCCCTAGGGGTTTCCTCGCCCCAGCATTTT; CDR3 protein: CASSISLGVSSPQHF
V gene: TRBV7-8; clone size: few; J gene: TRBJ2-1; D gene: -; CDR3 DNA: TGTGCCAGCAGCTTAAGGCTCTTAACTCGGACCTACAATGAGCAGTTCTTC; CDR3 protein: CASSLRLLTRTYNEQFF
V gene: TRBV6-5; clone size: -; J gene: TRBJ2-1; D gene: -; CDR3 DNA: TGTGCCAGCTCTTCTCCCATGGAGCAGTTCTTC; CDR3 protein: CASSSPMEQFF
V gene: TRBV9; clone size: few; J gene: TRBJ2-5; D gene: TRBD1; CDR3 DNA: TGTGCCAGCAGCCAAGTAGGGGACAGGGGGCGTCGAGGAGAGACCCAGTACTTC; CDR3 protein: CASSQVGDRGRRGETQYF
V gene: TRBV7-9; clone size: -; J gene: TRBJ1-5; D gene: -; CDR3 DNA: TGTGCCAGCAGCGAGAGCAATCAGCCCCAGCATTTT; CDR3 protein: CASSESNQPQHF
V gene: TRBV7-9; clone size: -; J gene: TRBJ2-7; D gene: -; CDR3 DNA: TGTGCCAGCAGCTTAGGTTTTTCCTACGAGCAGTACTTC; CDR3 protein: CASSLGFSYEQYF
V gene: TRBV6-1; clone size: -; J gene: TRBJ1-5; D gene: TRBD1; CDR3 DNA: TGTGCCAGCAGTGGGACAGGGCAAGTGGGTAGCAATCAGCCCCAGCATTTT; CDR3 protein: CASSGTGQVGSNQPQHF
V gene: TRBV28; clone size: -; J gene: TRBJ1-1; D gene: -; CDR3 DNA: TGTCGTACAGGGAACACTGAAGCTTTCTTT; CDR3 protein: CRTGNTEAFF
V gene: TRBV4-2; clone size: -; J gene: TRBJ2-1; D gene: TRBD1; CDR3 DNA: TGTGCCAGCAGCCAGAGCAAGGGGACAGGGTTTAACAATGAGCAGTTCTTC; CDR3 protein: CASSQSKGTGFNNEQFF
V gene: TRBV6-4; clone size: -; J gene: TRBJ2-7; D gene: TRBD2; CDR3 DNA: TGTGCCAGCCCAGGTTCGGGCGGGAGGTCCTACGAGCAGTACTTC; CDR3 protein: CASPGSGGRSYEQYF
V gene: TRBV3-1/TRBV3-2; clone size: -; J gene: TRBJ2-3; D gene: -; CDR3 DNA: TGTGCCAGCAGCCACACAGATACGCAGTATTTT; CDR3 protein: CASSHTDTQYF
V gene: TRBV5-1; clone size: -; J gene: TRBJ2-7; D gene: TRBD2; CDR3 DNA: TGCGCCAGCAGCCCACAACTAGCGGGAGGGCCCTTGTCTGGGTACGAGCAGTACTTC; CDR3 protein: CASSPQLAGGPLSGYEQYF
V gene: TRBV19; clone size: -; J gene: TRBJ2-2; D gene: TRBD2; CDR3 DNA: TGTGCCAGTAGCCCGGGACTAGCGAACACCGGGGAGCTGTTTTTT; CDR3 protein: CASSPGLANTGELFF
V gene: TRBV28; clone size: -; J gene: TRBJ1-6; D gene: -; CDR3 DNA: TGTGCCAGCAGTCCAACGACCGAGTATAATTCACCCCTCCACTTT; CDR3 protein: CASSPTTEYNSPLHF
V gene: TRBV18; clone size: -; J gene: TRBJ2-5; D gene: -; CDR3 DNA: TGTGCCAGCTCAGAGGGAACCCAGTACTTC; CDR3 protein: CASSEGTQYF